Following are 25 T cell receptor beta chains from one sample sequenced in a study of T cell responses to AZD1222 COVID-19 vaccine. Here immunoSEQ multiplex PCR was the method, and the copy in TCRdb shows in-frame clones only, minus some. This repertoire shows 70,000 to 100,000 clones, about 90% found once; its top ten account for roughly 3.1%. Sequenced material: peripheral blood, taken 28 days after the second AZD1222 dose. The source of these receptors is an adult who received the AZD1222 COVID-19 vaccine.

This sequence joins TRBV21-1 and TRBJ1-5. TRBV21-1 is designated a pseudogene. The length of the CDR3 is 18 residues. The CDR3 here is CASCKCGRGKVSNQPQHF. In DNA, the CDR3 is TGTGCCAGCTGTAAGTGCGGGCGGGGAAAGGTGAGCAATCAGCCCCAGCATTTT.

This clone was observed once. J is TRBJ1-1 and V is TRBV15; the match to TRBD1 covers 7 bases. Trimming took 1 base from V and 5 from J; bases not matched to a gene: 4. This CDR3 is built from 14 residues. Per germline, CDR1 LNHNV and CDR2 YYDKDF (reference sequence). For the CDR3, the DNA is TGTGCCACCAGCAGAGGGACAGGTGGGACTGAAGCTTTCTTT. It encodes CATSRGTGGTEAFF. Complete variable domain (other parts from reference TRBV15 and TRBJ1-1): DAMVIQNPRYQVTQFGKPVTLSCSQTLNHNVMYWYQQKSSQAPKLLFHYYDKDFNNEADTPDNFQSRRPNTSFCFLDIRSPGLGDTAMYLCATSRGTGGTEAFFGQGTRLTVV.

This chain links TRBV13 with TRBJ2-3; 8 bases are a match to TRBD2. CDR1 and CDR2 from the germline V gene are PRHDT and FYEKMQ (reference sequence). V lost 4 bases, J lost 6 bases, and 6 bases stayed unmatched. This CDR3 is 14 amino acids long. DNA for the CDR3: TGTGCCAGCAGCTCCGTCGGGGGGGGTGATACGCAGTATTTT. Protein: CASSSVGGGDTQYF. Full variable domain (remainder filled in from reference TRBV13 and TRBJ2-3): AAGVIQSPRHLIKEKRETATLKCYPIPRHDTVYWYQQGPGQDPQFLISFYEKMQSDKGSIPDRFSAQQFSDYHSELNMSSLELGDSALYFCASSSVGGGDTQYFGPGTRLTVL.

V and J are TRBV6-5 and TRBJ1-1; TRBD1 might be the D (5 bases). This CDR3 spans 15 amino acids. The germline V gene encodes CDR1 MNHEY and CDR2 SVGAGI. The germline V and J ends were trimmed by 6 bases and 5 bases, with 19 bases remaining between them. In DNA form, the CDR3 reads TGTGCCAGCAGCCGGACCCGGGACCGTCGAACTGAAGCTTTCTTT. Amino acids: CASSRTRDRRTEAFF.

V usage is TRBV28 and J usage is TRBJ2-5; D ambiguous. The V and J ends lost 6 bases and 0 bases respectively, with 17 bases between them. This CDR3 is built from 16 residues. Germline CDR1 reads MDHEN; CDR2 reads SYDVKM. CDR3 region: CASRGRSRNYQETQYF. CDR3 bases: TGTGCCAGCAGAGGAAGGTCTCGGAACTACCAAGAGACCCAGTACTTC.

As DNA, the CDR3 is TGCAGCGTTCCCACACCGAACTCTCTTGGCTACACCTTC. This codes for CSVPTPNSLGYTF. The chain carries TRBV29-1 and TRBJ1-2; D not certain. The V end lost 5 bases, the J end lost 7 bases, and 17 bases lay between the germline ends. This CDR3 region has 13 residues. CDR1 and CDR2 from the germline V gene are SQVTM and ANQGSEA.

V and J are TRBV4-1 and TRBJ2-1, with D perhaps TRBD2 (5 bases). This CDR3 contains 15 residues. V was clipped by 8 bases and J by 4 bases, with 18 bases between them. Germline V CDR1 and CDR2: MGHRA, YSYEKL. CDR3 in DNA: TGCGCCAGCGCTCGCCCCGGGGAGCGTTACAATGAGCAGTTCTTC. Translation: CASARPGERYNEQFF.

V and J are TRBV2 and TRBJ1-5; D not certain. The V end was cut by 7 bases, the J end by 5 bases, with 12 bases between. CDR3 length: 13 residues. Germline V CDR1 and CDR2: SNHLY, FYNNEI. The CDR3 nucleotides read TGTGCCAGCACCAAGGGATGGGATCAGCCCCAGCATTTT. It specifies CASTKGWDQPQHF.

A few counts support this clone. The CDR3 bases are TGCGCCAGCAGCCCTGGCCCCTTCTATGGCTACACCTTC. Its translation is CASSPGPFYGYTF. The genes are TRBV4-1 and TRBJ1-2; D is ambiguous. The CDR3 is 13 residues long. The germline V and J ends were trimmed by 4 bases and 4 bases, with 10 bases remaining between them. CDR1 MGHRA and CDR2 YSYEKL come from the germline V gene.

The V and J genes are TRBV19 and TRBJ2-7; 15 nucleotides match TRBD2. V lost 7 bases and J lost 8; bases outside the gene matches: 18. Looked up from germline, CDR1 is LNHDA and CDR2 is SQIVND (reference sequence). The CDR3 has 18 residues. This CDR3 reads CASNRTSGGAFSLGKQYF. Here the CDR3 DNA reads TGTGCCAGTAATCGGACTAGCGGGGGGGCCTTCTCTCTTGGGAAGCAGTACTTC.

The chain joins TRBV10-3 to TRBJ1-2; D is perhaps TRBD1 (5 bases). The germline V gene has CDR1 ENHRY and CDR2 SYGVKD. CDR3 length: 13 residues. Trimming stripped 0 bases from V and 4 bases from J, with 6 bases between. CDR3 bases: TGTGCCATCAGTGAGTCGCAGGGCTATGGCTACACCTTC. Translation gives CAISESQGYGYTF.

V usage is TRBV28 and J usage is TRBJ2-7; the D gene is possibly TRBD1 (5 bases). The CDR3 runs to 13 residues. V gave up 7 bases and J gave up 0 bases, with 10 bases separating them. CDR1 MDHEN and CDR2 SYDVKM come from the germline V gene. The CDR3 loop reads CASNQGASYEQYF. The CDR3 nucleotides are TGTGCCAGCAATCAGGGTGCCTCCTACGAGCAGTACTTC.

The rearrangement links TRBV7-2 to TRBJ1-5; no reliable D call. Germline V gene lookup returns CDR1 SGHTA and CDR2 FQGNSA. The length of the CDR3 is 16 residues. With 5 bases removed from V and 0 bases from J, the gap between germline ends came to 14 bases. The CDR3 reads CASSPYAGYSNQPQHF. In nucleotides, the CDR3 is TGTGCCAGCAGCCCATACGCCGGTTATAGCAATCAGCCCCAGCATTTT. The whole variable domain, filled in from reference TRBV7-2 and TRBJ1-5, reads GAGVSQSPSNKVTEKGKDVELRCDPISGHTALYWYRQSLGQGLEFLIYFQGNSAPDKSGLPSDRFSAERTGGSVSTLTIQRTQQEDSAVYLCASSPYAGYSNQPQHFGDGTRLSIL.

The chain combines TRBV19 with TRBJ1-5; D is uncertain. The CDR3 totals 15 residues. V was trimmed by 7 bases and J by 0 bases, leaving 13 bases between them. Germline V CDR1 and CDR2: LNHDA, SQIVND (reference sequence). The CDR3 loop reads CASTHWGNSNQPQHF. The CDR3, as DNA: TGTGCCAGTACCCATTGGGGTAATAGCAATCAGCCCCAGCATTTT. The complete variable domain, with remaining parts taken from reference TRBV19 and TRBJ1-5, reads DGGITQSPKYLFRKEGQNVTLSCEQNLNHDAMYWYRQDPGQGLRLIYYSQIVNDFQKGDIAEGYSVSREKKESFPLTVTSAQKNPTAFYLCASTHWGNSNQPQHFGDGTRLSIL.

This clone was counted a single time. The chain carries TRBV18 and TRBJ1-4; 7 positions agree with TRBD1. The CDR3 is 15 amino acids. Germline CDR1 is KGHSH and CDR2 is LQKENI. The J segment lost 8 bases and the V segment lost 3 bases, leaving 9 bases of the junction unmatched. CDR3 sequence (DNA): TGTGCCAGCTCACCCCTACAGGGGAAGAGAGAAAAACTGTTTTTT. Amino acids: CASSPLQGKREKLFF.

The chain carries TRBV9 and TRBJ2-7; D unresolved. CDR3 size: 15 residues. Per the germline V gene, CDR1 is SGDLS and CDR2 is YYNGEE. V lost 0 bases and J lost 6, with 16 bases in between. The CDR3 DNA reads TGTGCCAGCAGCGTAGCCCCGGGCTCCAGTTTCGAGCAGTACTTC. It specifies CASSVAPGSSFEQYF.

This rearrangement joins TRBV7-2 to TRBJ1-4; possibly TRBD1 for D (6 bases). Germline lookup yields CDR1 SGHTA and CDR2 FQGNSA. The CDR3 is 16 residues long. V was cut by 0 bases and J by 3 bases, with 11 bases left in between. The CDR3, as DNA: TGTGCCAGCAGCTTAGCTATAGGGGGACCTAATGAAAAACTGTTTTTT. Translation: CASSLAIGGPNEKLFF.

The rearrangement joins TRBV7-2 to TRBJ2-7; 8 bases map to TRBD1. J was trimmed by 6 bases and V by 5 bases; bases with no gene match: 9. CDR1 is SGHTA, CDR2 FQGNSA, per germline. This CDR3 has 14 amino acids. CDR3 sequence (DNA): TGTGCCAGCAGCGTTAGACAGGGGACGCTCGAGCAGTACTTC. Its translation is CASSVRQGTLEQYF.

This chain connects TRBV28 to TRBJ2-7; perhaps TRBD2 as D (7 bases). This CDR3 region has 16 residues. CDR1 is MDHEN, CDR2 SYDVKM, per germline. V was shortened by 3 bases and J by 6 bases, with 21 bases between the two germline ends. The CDR3 sequence: CASSFTLEGGAGEQYF. The DNA for the CDR3 is TGTGCCAGCAGTTTTACTCTAGAGGGGGGGGCGGGCGAGCAGTACTTC.

CDR3 sequence: CASSYSNQPQHF. CDR3 nucleotides: TGTGCCAGTAGCTATAGCAATCAGCCCCAGCATTTT. This chain links TRBV19 with TRBJ1-5; D remains ambiguous. With 6 bases removed from V and 0 bases from J, the gap between germline ends came to 3 bases. This CDR3 has 12 residues. CDR1 is LNHDA and CDR2 is SQIVND in the germline V gene (reference sequence).

The chain couples TRBV9 to TRBJ2-3; 8 nucleotides match TRBD2. Germline V gives CDR1 SGDLS, CDR2 YYNGEE. This CDR3 spans 15 amino acids. With 0 bases clipped from V and 5 bases from J, the junction kept 5 bases outside the gene matches. The CDR3 sequence: CASSVGWRGEDTQYF. CDR3 nucleotides: TGTGCCAGCAGCGTAGGTTGGCGGGGGGAAGATACGCAGTATTTT.

The chain links TRBV19 to TRBJ1-3; D is unclear. V was shortened by 5 bases and J by 0 bases, with 14 bases between the two germline ends. The germline V gene encodes CDR1 LNHDA and CDR2 SQIVND (reference sequence). This CDR3 has 16 residues. CDR3 bases: TGTGCCAGTAGTTCGGACCGTTTCAGCTCTGGAAACACCATATATTTT. Translating it yields CASSSDRFSSGNTIYF.

The CDR3 loop reads CASSLVQGTDTQYF. CDR3 sequence (DNA): TGTGCCAGCAGCTTGGTACAGGGCACAGATACGCAGTATTTT. The chain uses TRBV5-8 and TRBJ2-3, with a possible D match to TRBD1 (5 bases). V was trimmed by 0 bases and J by 1 base, leaving 6 bases between them. The length of the CDR3 is 14 residues. Germline V gene sequence: CDR1 SGHTS, CDR2 YDEGEE.

The sample holds one count of this clone. The same CDR3 also results from other DNA sequences found in this sample. The chain links TRBV30 to TRBJ1-5; D remains unclear. V shed 2 bases and J shed 1 base, with 6 bases lying between them. The CDR3 is 13 amino acids. Germline CDR1 GTSNPN, CDR2 SVGIG (reference sequence). The CDR3 sequence is CAWSPDSNQPQHF. CDR3 coding DNA: TGTGCCTGGAGTCCTGACAGCAATCAGCCCCAGCATTTT.

This chain connects TRBV2 to TRBJ1-5; TRBD1 is a possible D gene (5 bases). The CDR3 sequence is 15 residues long. Trimming took off 6 bases at V and 2 bases at J, with 14 bases between the two ends. Germline values: CDR1 SNHLY, CDR2 FYNNEI. DNA of the CDR3: TGTGCCAGCAGACGCGGGACTAGGGGCAATCAGCCCCAGCATTTT. It encodes CASRRGTRGNQPQHF.